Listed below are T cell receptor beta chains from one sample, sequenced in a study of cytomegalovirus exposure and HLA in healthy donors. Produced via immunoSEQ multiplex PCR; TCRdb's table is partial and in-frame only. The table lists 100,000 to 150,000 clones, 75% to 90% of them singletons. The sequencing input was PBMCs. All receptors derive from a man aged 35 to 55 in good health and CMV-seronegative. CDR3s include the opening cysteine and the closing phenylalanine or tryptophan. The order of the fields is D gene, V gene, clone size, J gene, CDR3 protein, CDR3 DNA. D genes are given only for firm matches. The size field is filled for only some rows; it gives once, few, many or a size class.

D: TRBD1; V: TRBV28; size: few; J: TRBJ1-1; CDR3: CASRRDRPSTEAFF; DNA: TGTGCCAGCAGGAGGGACAGACCAAGCACTGAAGCTTTCTTT
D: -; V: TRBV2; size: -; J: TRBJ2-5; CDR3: CASSELRETQYF; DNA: TGTGCCAGCAGTGAACTGAGGGAGACCCAGTACTTC
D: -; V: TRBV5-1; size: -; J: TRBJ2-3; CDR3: CASSWGVGASGPDTQYF; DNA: TGCGCCAGCAGCTGGGGGGTAGGGGCCAGCGGTCCAGATACGCAGTATTTT
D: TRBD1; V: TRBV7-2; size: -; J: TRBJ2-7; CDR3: CASSFDRESYEQYF; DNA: TGTGCCAGCAGCTTCGACAGGGAGTCTTACGAGCAGTACTTC
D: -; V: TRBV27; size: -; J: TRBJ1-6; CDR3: CASSRTGDSPLHF; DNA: TGTGCCAGCAGTCGCACAGGTGACTCACCCCTCCACTTT
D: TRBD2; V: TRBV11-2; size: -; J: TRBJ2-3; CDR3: CASSFRTSGFTDTQYF; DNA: TGTGCCAGCAGCTTTCGGACTAGCGGGTTCACAGATACGCAGTATTTT
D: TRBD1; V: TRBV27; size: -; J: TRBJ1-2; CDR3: CASRDRGPYGYTF; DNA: TGTGCCAGCAGGGACAGGGGGCCCTATGGCTACACCTTC
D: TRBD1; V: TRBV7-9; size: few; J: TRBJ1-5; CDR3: CASSPGQADLQPQHF; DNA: TGTGCCAGCAGCCCGGGACAGGCGGATCTTCAGCCCCAGCATTTT
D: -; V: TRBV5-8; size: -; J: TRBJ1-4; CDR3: CASSLVQGRGEKLFF; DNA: TGTGCCAGCAGCTTGGTTCAGGGTAGGGGTGAAAAACTGTTTTTT
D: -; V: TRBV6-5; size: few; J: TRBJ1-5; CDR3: CASSSPGGYSNQPQHF; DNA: TGTGCCAGCAGTTCCCCGGGGGGATATAGCAATCAGCCCCAGCATTTT
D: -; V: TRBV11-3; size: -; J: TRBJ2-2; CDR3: CASSFAGELFF; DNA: TGTGCCAGCAGCTTCGCCGGGGAGCTGTTTTTT
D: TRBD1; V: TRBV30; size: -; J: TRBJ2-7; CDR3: CAWSTPGTGGYEQYF; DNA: TGTGCCTGGAGTACCCCCGGGACAGGGGGCTACGAGCAGTACTTC
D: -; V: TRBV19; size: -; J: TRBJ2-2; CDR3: CASSISSLINGELFF; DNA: TGTGCCAGTAGTATTTCTAGCTTAATCAACGGGGAGCTGTTTTTT
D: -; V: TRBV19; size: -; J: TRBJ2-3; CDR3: CASSIGVGVHTDTQYF; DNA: TGTGCCAGTAGTATAGGGGTAGGAGTCCACACAGATACGCAGTATTTT
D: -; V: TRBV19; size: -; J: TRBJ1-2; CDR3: CASSADRRWVYGYTF; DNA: TGTGCCAGTAGTGCAGACAGGAGGTGGGTCTATGGCTACACCTTC
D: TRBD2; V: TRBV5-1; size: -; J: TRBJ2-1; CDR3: CASSPRLAESYNEQFF; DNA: TGCGCCAGCAGCCCCCGACTAGCGGAAAGCTACAATGAGCAGTTCTTC